The 7 T cell receptor beta chains reported below all come from one sample, sequenced in a study of CD8 T cells in Susac syndrome. cDNA came from about 0.5 to 1 ug RNA primed by random hexamers. A single record per CDR3 protein comes from TCRdb applying MiXCR to the immunoSEQ multiplex PCR reads. Of some 120,000 distinct CDR3 sequences detected, around nine tenths appear once; the ten largest clones hold 0.2% to 0.25%. Sequencing was carried out using CD8+ T cells from PBMCs. The receptor set was obtained from a human donor with multiple sclerosis.

The chain employs TRBV7-9 and TRBJ1-5; D is unresolved. The CDR3 is 17 amino acids. Trimming took 1 base from V and 2 from J, leaving 15 bases between them. Germline lookup yields CDR1 SEHNR and CDR2 FQNEAQ (reference sequence). The CDR3 DNA sequence: TGTGCCAGCAGCTTAGAGGTGGGGAGGTTGGGCAATCAGCCCCAGCATTTT. This sequence encodes CASSLEVGRLGNQPQHF.

This clonotype was picked up one time. The J gene is TRBJ2-2, the V gene TRBV5-1, with 7 bases fitting TRBD2. The V and J ends lost 4 bases and 0 bases, in that order; junction bases with no gene match: 3. Per germline, CDR1 SGHRS and CDR2 YFSETQ. CDR3 length equals 15 residues. CDR3 sequence reads: CASSPGGPNTGELFF. CDR3 bases: TGCGCCAGCAGCCCGGGAGGCCCGAACACCGGGGAGCTGTTTTTT.

This clonotype was detected a few times. The chain couples TRBV6-5 to TRBJ1-1; 10 bases align to TRBD1. The V gene end was trimmed by 4 bases and the J gene end by 3 bases; junction bases not matched to a gene: 2. The CDR3 totals 14 residues. Germline-derived CDR1 and CDR2 are MNHEY and SVGAGI. This chain's CDR3 is CASSSGQGDTEAFF. CDR3 bases: TGTGCCAGCAGTTCAGGACAGGGGGACACTGAAGCTTTCTTT.

The rearrangement links TRBV7-2 to TRBJ1-1; TRBD1 aligns across 8 bases. The CDR3 has 13 residues. CDR1 is SGHTA and CDR2 is FQGNSA in the germline V gene. V shed 6 bases, J shed 6 bases, and the junction held 6 bases outside the gene matches. CDR3 amino acids: CASRETGGSEAFF. For the CDR3, the DNA is TGTGCCAGCAGGGAAACAGGGGGATCTGAAGCTTTCTTT.

The sample holds one count of this clonotype. This chain connects TRBV20-1 to TRBJ2-7, with D possibly matching TRBD2 (5 bases). The CDR3 has 12 amino acids. Germline V gene data show CDR1 as DFQATT and CDR2 as SNEGSKA (reference sequence). V gave up 0 bases and J gave up 5 bases, with 8 bases separating them. CDR3: CSARDRGHEQYF. The CDR3 nucleotides are TGCAGTGCTAGAGATAGAGGGCACGAGCAGTACTTC.

The genes are TRBV29-1 and TRBJ2-7; D tentatively fits TRBD1 or TRBD2 (5 bases each). The V end was cut by 7 bases, the J end by 5 bases, with 12 bases between. The CDR3 extends over 11 amino acids. Germline CDR1 is SQVTM and CDR2 is ANQGSEA. CDR3: CSGGEGHEQYF. The CDR3 region has the DNA TGCAGCGGGGGTGAGGGGCACGAGCAGTACTTC.

The V gene is TRBV5-4, the J gene TRBJ2-7; D remains unclear. This CDR3 contains 11 residues. V lost 7 bases and J 7 bases, leaving 12 bases between the germline ends. The V gene's germline CDR1 is SGHNT and CDR2 YYREEE (reference sequence). The CDR3 spells CASGGEEEQYF. CDR3 bases: TGTGCCAGCGGTGGGGAAGAAGAGCAGTACTTC.